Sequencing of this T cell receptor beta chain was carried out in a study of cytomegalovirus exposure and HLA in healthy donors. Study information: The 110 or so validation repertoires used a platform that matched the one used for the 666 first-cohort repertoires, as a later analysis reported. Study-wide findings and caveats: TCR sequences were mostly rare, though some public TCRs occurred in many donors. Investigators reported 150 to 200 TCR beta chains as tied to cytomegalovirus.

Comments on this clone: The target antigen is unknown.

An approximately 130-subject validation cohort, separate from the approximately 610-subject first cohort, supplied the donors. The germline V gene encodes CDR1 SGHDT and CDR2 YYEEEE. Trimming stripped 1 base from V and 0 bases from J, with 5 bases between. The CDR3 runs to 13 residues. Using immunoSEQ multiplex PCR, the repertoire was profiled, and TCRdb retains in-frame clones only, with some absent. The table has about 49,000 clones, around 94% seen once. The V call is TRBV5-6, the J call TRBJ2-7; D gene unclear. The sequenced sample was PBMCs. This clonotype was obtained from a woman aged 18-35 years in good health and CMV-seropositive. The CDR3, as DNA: TGTGCCAGCAGCTTGTGGAGCTCCTACGAGCAGTACTTC. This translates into CASSLWSSYEQYF.